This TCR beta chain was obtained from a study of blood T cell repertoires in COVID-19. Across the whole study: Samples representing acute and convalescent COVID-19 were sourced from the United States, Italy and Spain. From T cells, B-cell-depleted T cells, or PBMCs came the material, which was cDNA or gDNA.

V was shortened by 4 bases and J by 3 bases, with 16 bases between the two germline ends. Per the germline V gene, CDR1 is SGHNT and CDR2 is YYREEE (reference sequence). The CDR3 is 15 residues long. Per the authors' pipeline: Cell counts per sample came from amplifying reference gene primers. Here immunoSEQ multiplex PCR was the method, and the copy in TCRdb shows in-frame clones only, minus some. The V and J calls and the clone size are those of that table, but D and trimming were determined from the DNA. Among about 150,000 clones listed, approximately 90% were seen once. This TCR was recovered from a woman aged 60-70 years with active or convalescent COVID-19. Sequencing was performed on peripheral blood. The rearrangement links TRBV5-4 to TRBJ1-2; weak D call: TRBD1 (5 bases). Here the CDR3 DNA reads TGTGCCAGCAGCCCCGGACAAGCCAGGGACTATGGCTACACCTTC. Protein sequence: CASSPGQARDYGYTF. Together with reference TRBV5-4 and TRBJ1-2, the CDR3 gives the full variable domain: ETGVTQSPTHLIKTRGQQVTLRCSSQSGHNTVSWYQQALGQGPQFIFQYYREEENGRGNFPPRFSGLQFPNYSSELNVNALELDDSALYLCASSPGQARDYGYTFGSGTRLTVV.